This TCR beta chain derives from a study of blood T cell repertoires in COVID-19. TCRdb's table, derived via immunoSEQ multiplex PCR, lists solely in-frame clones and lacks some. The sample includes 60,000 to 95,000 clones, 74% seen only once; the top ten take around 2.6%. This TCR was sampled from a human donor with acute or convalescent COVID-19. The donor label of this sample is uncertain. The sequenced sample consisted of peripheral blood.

The DNA for the CDR3 is TGTGCCAGCAGCCTTGTTCAGGGGGCGCGGGAAAAACTGTTTTTT. Protein sequence: CASSLVQGAREKLFF. V usage is TRBV28 and J usage is TRBJ1-4; 8 nucleotides agree with TRBD1. Germline CDR1 MDHEN, CDR2 SYDVKM. V dropped 6 bases and J dropped 8; count of bases not matched to a gene: 11. The CDR3 totals 15 residues.